A single sample is the source of the 27 T cell receptor beta chains below, sequenced in a study of blood T cell repertoires in COVID-19. The method was immunoSEQ multiplex PCR; TCRdb's version includes in-frame clones alone and lacks a portion of them. The table records around 130,000 clones, 70% to 85% of them present only once. The sequenced material came from peripheral blood. The receptors here all came from a woman aged 70 to 79 with acute or convalescent COVID-19.

The rearrangement links TRBV7-2 to TRBJ2-7; D ambiguous. The germline gives CDR1 SGHTA, CDR2 FQGNSA. CDR3 length: 14 amino acids. The V end lost 4 bases, the J end lost 1 base, and 11 bases lay between the germline ends. The DNA for the CDR3 is TGTGCCAGCAGCTACGATCACAGATCCTACGAGCAGTACGTC. Translation gives CASSYDHRSYEQYV.

The chain combines TRBV6-2 or TRBV6-3 with TRBJ1-2; 9 bases are shared with TRBD1. The CDR3 spans 16 residues. The V segment lost 5 bases and the J segment 4 bases; nucleotides outside the gene matches: 11. Germline loops: CDR1 MNHEY, CDR2 SVGEGT. The CDR3 nucleotides are TGTGCCAGCAGTCGTCCCGGGACAGGGAACCTCTATGGCTACACCTTC. Translating it yields CASSRPGTGNLYGYTF.

This chain connects TRBV27 to TRBJ1-4; 11 bases match TRBD1. The CDR3 consists of 16 residues. Trimming at V came to 6 bases and at J to 10 bases, leaving 13 bases not matched to a gene. Germline CDR1 MNHEY, CDR2 SMNVEV (reference sequence). The CDR3 DNA is TGTGCCAGCAGCAATTTTGCGGGACAGGGGGTTGGAAAACTGTTTTTT. Protein product: CASSNFAGQGVGKLFF.

The rearrangement joins TRBV11-3 to TRBJ1-1; 7 bases are a match to TRBD1. Germline CDR1 SGHNT, CDR2 YENEEA. The V gene end was trimmed by 5 bases and the J gene end by 3 bases; junction bases not matched to a gene: 15. CDR3 length equals 17 residues. The chain's CDR3 is CASSNGNRGLWDTEAFF. In DNA form, the CDR3 reads TGTGCCAGCAGCAATGGAAACAGGGGCCTTTGGGACACTGAAGCTTTCTTT.

The gene calls are TRBV28 and TRBJ1-6, with 8 nucleotides matching TRBD1. The CDR3 runs to 15 residues. V lost 2 bases and J lost 9; bases outside the gene matches: 6. Per the germline V gene, CDR1 is MDHEN and CDR2 is SYDVKM. The chain's CDR3 is CASSLTGRGLSPLHF. CDR3 in DNA: TGTGCCAGCAGTTTAACAGGCAGGGGGCTTTCACCCCTCCACTTT.

V usage is TRBV4-3 and J usage is TRBJ1-4; 8 nucleotides line up with TRBD1. V lost 4 bases and J lost 0; bases outside the gene matches: 4. CDR1 and CDR2 from the germline V gene are LGHNA and YSLEER. CDR3 length: 16 residues. CDR3: CASSLTTGATNEKLFF. Written as DNA, the CDR3 is TGCGCCAGCAGCCTAACGACAGGGGCAACTAATGAAAAACTGTTTTTT.

A note on this clone: One end of the junction varies from germline; a read error may be responsible. This chain uses TRBV6-1 with TRBJ2-5; D ambiguous. Germline V gene sequence: CDR1 MNHNS, CDR2 SASEGT. The CDR3 covers 13 residues. CDR3 nucleotides: TGTGCCAGCAGTGAAGAGGAGAGACTCAATCAGCACTTC. Amino acid sequence: CASSEEERLNQHF.

This clone was recorded a few times. The CDR3 reads CASSLGGGANEQFF. For the CDR3, the DNA is TGTGCCAGCAGCTTAGGCGGGGGGGCGAATGAGCAGTTCTTC. The V call is TRBV7-3, the J call TRBJ2-1; 9 bases fit TRBD2. This CDR3 has 14 amino acids. Looked up from germline, CDR1 is SGHTA and CDR2 is FQGTGA. Germline trimming cut 2 bases from V and 7 bases from J; bases unmatched to any gene: 3. The full variable domain, completed using reference TRBV7-3 and TRBJ2-1, is GAGVSQTPSNKVTEKGKYVELRCDPISGHTALYWYRQSLGQGPEFLIYFQGTGAADDSGLPNDRFFAVRPEGSVSTLKIQRTERGDSAVYLCASSLGGGANEQFFGPGTRLTVL.

J is TRBJ2-2 and V is TRBV23-1; 10 nucleotides match TRBD1. TRBV23-1 is an ORF, with its function uncertain. The CDR3 contains 17 residues. The V gene end was trimmed by 0 bases and the J gene end by 6 bases; junction bases not matched to a gene: 7. The CDR3 DNA sequence: TGCGCCAGCAGTCAATCCCGAACCGGGACAGGGGCCGGGGAGCTGTTTTTT. Its translation is CASSQSRTGTGAGELFF.

This clone was observed once. V and J are TRBV19 and TRBJ2-1, with a tentative D call TRBD2 (5 bases). CDR3 length: 16 amino acids. Deletions cut 8 bases from V and 9 bases from J, with 26 bases between. Germline V lookup: CDR1 LNHDA, CDR2 SQIVND (reference sequence). The CDR3 bases are TGTGCCAGTTCTACTAGGATTTTAGGTGTGCATCCTGAGCAGTTCTTC. Encoded protein: CASSTRILGVHPEQFF.

The rearrangement links TRBV5-6 to TRBJ2-4, with a tentative D call TRBD1 (6 bases). The CDR3 is 16 residues long. The germline V gene encodes CDR1 SGHDT and CDR2 YYEEEE. Deletions cut 3 bases from V and 7 bases from J, with 20 bases between. Here the CDR3 DNA reads TGTGCCAGCAGCTCTATCCGGGACACCGAGGGGAACATTCAGTACTTC. Its protein is CASSSIRDTEGNIQYF.

The chain links TRBV5-4 to TRBJ1-2, with D possibly matching TRBD1 (5 bases). Germline CDR1 reads SGHNT; CDR2 reads YYREEE (reference sequence). CDR3 length: 12 amino acids. V shed 4 bases and J shed 7 bases, with 11 bases lying between them. In nucleotides, the CDR3 is TGTGCCAGCAGCCAGCAGGGAAGTGGCTACACCTTC. This gives the protein CASSQQGSGYTF.

J is TRBJ2-5 and V is TRBV3-1 (or the pseudogene TRBV3-2); 13 nucleotides line up with TRBD2. Germline-derived CDR1 and CDR2 are LGHDT and YNNKEL (reference sequence). This CDR3 is 19 amino acids long. The J segment lost 5 bases and the V segment lost 4 bases, leaving 16 bases of the junction unmatched. The CDR3 sequence is CASSPSRGTSGAKGETQYF. The CDR3 DNA is TGTGCCAGCAGCCCTTCAAGGGGGACTAGCGGGGCGAAAGGGGAGACCCAGTACTTC.

This sequence joins TRBV29-1 and TRBJ1-1, with D uncertain. V was shortened by 1 base and J by 5 bases, with 14 bases between the two germline ends. Germline V lookup: CDR1 SQVTM, CDR2 ANQGSEA. The CDR3 is 14 residues long. The CDR3 loop is CSVEGEQAGTEAFF. CDR3 coding DNA: TGCAGCGTTGAAGGGGAGCAGGCAGGAACTGAAGCTTTCTTT.

The chain couples TRBV5-1 to TRBJ2-1; 8 bases fit TRBD1. CDR1 is SGHRS and CDR2 is YFSETQ in the germline V gene. The J segment lost 0 bases and the V segment lost 0 bases, leaving 5 bases of the junction unmatched. This CDR3 spans 17 amino acids. CDR3 region: CASSLGQGSVSYNEQFF. The CDR3 nucleotides read TGCGCCAGCAGCTTGGGACAGGGGTCGGTCTCCTACAATGAGCAGTTCTTC.

The chain uses TRBV6-5 and TRBJ1-1; D not resolved. Trimming took off 6 bases at V and 1 base at J, with 9 bases between the two ends. The CDR3 has 13 amino acids. CDR1 MNHEY and CDR2 SVGAGI come from the germline V gene. The CDR3 spells CASSPQANTEAFF. The DNA for the CDR3 is TGTGCCAGCAGCCCCCAAGCGAACACTGAAGCTTTCTTT.

The chain uses TRBV18 and TRBJ1-1; D possibly corresponds to TRBD1 (6 bases). V was pared by 6 bases and J by 0 bases, with 17 bases between. CDR1 is KGHSH, CDR2 LQKENI, per germline. The CDR3 length is 16 residues. This CDR3 reads CASSAGTRKMNTEAFF. CDR3 in DNA: TGTGCCAGCTCCGCCGGGACAAGGAAAATGAACACTGAAGCTTTCTTT.

The rearrangement links TRBV18 to TRBJ1-1; D might be TRBD1 (6 bases). Germline CDR1 is KGHSH and CDR2 is LQKENI. V dropped 2 bases and J dropped 0 bases, with 10 bases sitting between them. The CDR3 spans 15 residues. CDR3: CASSPGQSLNTEAFF. The DNA for the CDR3 is TGTGCCAGCTCACCAGGACAGTCCTTGAACACTGAAGCTTTCTTT.

The V call is TRBV4-1, the J call TRBJ1-4, with 7 bases fitting TRBD1. CDR1 MGHRA and CDR2 YSYEKL come from the germline V gene. The CDR3 runs to 15 residues. The V segment lost 1 base and the J segment 4 bases; nucleotides outside the gene matches: 3. CDR3 loop: CASSQGGQYNEKLFF. The CDR3 region has the DNA TGCGCCAGCAGCCAAGGGGGACAGTATAATGAAAAACTGTTTTTT.

V and J are TRBV12-5 and TRBJ1-1; D perhaps matches TRBD1 (6 bases). Per germline, CDR1 LGHNT and CDR2 FRNRAP. The germline V and J ends were trimmed by 11 bases and 11 bases, with 18 bases remaining between them. The CDR3 length is 11 residues. The CDR3 region is CARRGAGAAFF. CDR3 in DNA: TGTGCTCGCCGGGGCGCGGGGGCCGCTTTCTTT.

The chain uses TRBV6-2 or TRBV6-3 and TRBJ1-2; 7 bases line up with TRBD1. V dropped 6 bases and J dropped 8; count of bases not matched to a gene: 6. Germline CDR1 reads MNHEY; CDR2 reads SVGEGT. The CDR3 consists of 12 residues. In DNA, the CDR3 is TGTGCCAGCAGCCCGGGACAGTTCGGCTACACCTTC. Amino acids: CASSPGQFGYTF.

This chain connects TRBV7-8 to TRBJ1-3; D perhaps matches TRBD1 (5 bases). This CDR3 contains 16 residues. Trimming pared 4 bases from V and 0 bases from J, leaving 13 bases between. CDR1 and CDR2 (germline): SGHVS, FQNEAQ. The CDR3 nucleotides are TGTGCCAGCAGCTATCCGGGACTGAACTCTGGAAACACCATATATTTT. Amino acids: CASSYPGLNSGNTIYF.

The chain recombines TRBV5-1 with TRBJ1-1, with 9 nucleotides matching TRBD1. In germline, CDR1 is SGHRS, CDR2 YFSETQ. The CDR3 consists of 16 residues. V was pared by 4 bases and J by 10 bases, with 17 bases of the junction left unmatched. CDR3 bases: TGCGCCAGCAGCCTCGGGACAGGGTATGCATATGTAGGAGCTTTCTTT. It is translated as CASSLGTGYAYVGAFF.

The rearrangement uses TRBV11-3 and TRBJ2-1; 8 bases are a match to TRBD2. CDR1 is SGHNT and CDR2 is YENEEA in the germline V gene. The CDR3 consists of 16 residues. Germline trimming cut 4 bases from V and 0 bases from J; bases unmatched to any gene: 5. The CDR3 spells CASSSYSGISYNEQFF. The CDR3 DNA reads TGTGCCAGCAGCTCCTATAGCGGGATCTCCTACAATGAGCAGTTCTTC.

The CDR3 region is CASSSGTGIANYGYTF. DNA of the CDR3: TGTGCCAGCAGTTCGGGGACAGGGATAGCTAACTATGGCTACACCTTC. The chain combines TRBV6-5 with TRBJ1-2, with 9 bases aligning to TRBD1. V shed 4 bases and J 0 bases; nucleotides not matched to a gene: 6. The germline CDR1 and CDR2 sequences are MNHEY and SVGAGI. The CDR3 is made up of 16 amino acids.

This rearrangement joins TRBV7-9 to TRBJ1-3, with D unresolved. Germline V gene sequence: CDR1 SEHNR, CDR2 FQNEAQ (reference sequence). The CDR3 consists of 17 residues. V gave up 5 bases and J gave up 4 bases, with 21 bases separating them. The CDR3: CASSKLLAFPQGNTIYF. In nucleotides, the CDR3 is TGTGCCAGCAGCAAACTACTTGCGTTCCCTCAAGGAAACACCATATATTTT.

This chain connects TRBV10-3 to TRBJ2-1, with D possibly matching TRBD2 (6 bases). Germline V CDR1 and CDR2: ENHRY, SYGVKD. V shed 3 bases and J shed 7 bases, with 16 bases lying between them. The CDR3 is made up of 15 amino acids. The CDR3 sequence is CAISESLASTNEQFF. CDR3 sequence (DNA): TGTGCCATCAGTGAATCGCTAGCGAGCACGAATGAGCAGTTCTTC.